This TCR beta chain appears in the sequencing data of a study of T-cell memory formation after mild COVID-19. The overall study: Largely, TCR clusters stayed within a single donor. Study findings and constraints: Clones that contracted clustered mainly in CM and EM if CD4+ and in EMRA if CD8+.

Germline loops: CDR1 SGHVS, CDR2 FNYEAQ. The CDR3 consists of 14 residues. V was clipped by 4 bases and J by 2 bases, with 12 bases between them. On this clonotype: Its specificity is not known.

TCRdb called the 5' RACE reads again in MiXCR, with one record for every CDR3 protein. The repertoire holds tens of thousands of distinct CDR3 sequences, with about 13% as singletons. The V gene is TRBV7-6, the J gene TRBJ2-7, with D maybe TRBD1 (6 bases). This clonotype was obtained from an adult woman who had mild COVID-19 (a few samples of this study predate the infection). Cell type and time point are not known. Sequences were obtained from PBMCs or a T cell subset sorted from them (not recorded which). The CDR3 DNA reads TGTGCCAGCAGCTCAGGACAGCGAGCCTACGAGCAGTACTTC. Protein: CASSSGQRAYEQYF.